These 10 T cell receptor beta chains were all obtained from the same sample, sequenced in a study of cytomegalovirus exposure and HLA in healthy donors. In the PCR, 60 Vbeta and 13 Jbeta primers were used. Using immunoSEQ multiplex PCR, the repertoire was profiled, and TCRdb retains in-frame clones only, with some absent. The table has under 200,000 clones, roughly 89% seen once. Sequencing was carried out using PBMCs. Receptor source: a woman aged 30 to 39 in good health and CMV-seronegative.

The chain recombines TRBV10-3 with TRBJ2-7, with 8 bases fitting TRBD1. Germline trimming cut 6 bases from V and 0 bases from J; bases unmatched to any gene: 4. The CDR3 runs 14 residues. Germline V lookup: CDR1 ENHRY, CDR2 SYGVKD. The CDR3 DNA sequence: TGTGCCATCAGGACAGGGGCAGGCTCCTACGAGCAGTACTTC. It encodes CAIRTGAGSYEQYF.

The rearrangement uses TRBV6-5 and TRBJ2-2, with D possibly being TRBD1 (6 bases). The J call may be wrong; the DNA end is better matched by TRBJ1-3. This CDR3 has 14 residues. Germline CDR1 MNHEY, CDR2 SVGAGI. CDR3 loop: CASTTGRDGNTIYF. The CDR3 nucleotides read TGTGCCAGCACTACAGGGAGAGACGGAAACACCATATATTTT.

V is TRBV5-5 and J is TRBJ1-5, with 8 bases fitting TRBD1. Germline lookup yields CDR1 SGHKS and CDR2 YYEKEE (reference sequence). This CDR3 region has 15 residues. Trimming removed 4 bases from V and 4 bases from J; junction bases left unmatched: 7. The CDR3 DNA reads as TGTGCCAGCAGCAACCTCAGGGGGCAAAATCAGCCCCAGCATTTT. Residues: CASSNLRGQNQPQHF.

The genes are TRBV4-2 and TRBJ1-6, with D hard to call. From germline, CDR1 is LGHNA and CDR2 YNFKEQ. Trimming shortened V by 0 bases and J by 5 bases, and 29 bases separated the two germline ends. This CDR3 is built from 22 residues. CDR3 protein: CASSQEFRGGVAANRDNSPLHF. The CDR3 nucleotides are TGTGCCAGCAGCCAAGAATTCAGAGGCGGGGTGGCAGCGAACCGCGATAATTCACCCCTCCACTTT.

This chain links TRBV28 with TRBJ2-2, with TRBD2 as a possible D gene (5 bases). The CDR3 sequence is 16 residues long. CDR1 MDHEN and CDR2 SYDVKM come from the germline V gene. The V and J ends lost 2 bases and 1 base respectively, with 11 bases between them. The CDR3, as DNA: TGTGCCAGCAGTTTAAGTTCCAGCGGGAACACCGGGGAGCTGTTTTTT. Protein sequence: CASSLSSSGNTGELFF.

This clone was counted once. V gene TRBV7-9 combines with J gene TRBJ1-1; 7 bases fit TRBD1. Germline V lookup: CDR1 SEHNR, CDR2 FQNEAQ (reference sequence). CDR3 size: 16 residues. V shed 5 bases and J 7 bases; nucleotides not matched to a gene: 16. The CDR3 DNA sequence: TGTGCCAGCAGCATAAAGACAGGGTCCTCTTCGGGTGAAGCTTTCTTT. Residues: CASSIKTGSSSGEAFF.

DNA of the CDR3: TGTGCCTGGAATAGCGCTCCAGATACGCAGTATTTT. It specifies CAWNSAPDTQYF. The gene calls are TRBV30 and TRBJ2-3; TRBD2 is a possible D gene (5 bases). V was shortened by 4 bases and J by 4 bases, with 9 bases between the two germline ends. CDR1 is GTSNPN and CDR2 is SVGIG in the germline V gene (reference sequence). The CDR3 is 12 amino acids. Full variable domain (remainder filled in from reference TRBV30 and TRBJ2-3): SQTIHQWPATLVQPVGSPLSLECTVEGTSNPNLYWYRQAAGRGLQLLFYSVGIGQISSEVPQNLSASRPQDRQFILSSKKLLLSDSGFYLCAWNSAPDTQYFGPGTRLTVL.

The V call is TRBV5-6, the J call TRBJ1-1, with 7 bases identical to TRBD1. The CDR3 is made up of 14 amino acids. The V segment lost 4 bases and the J segment 0 bases; nucleotides outside the gene matches: 3. Germline CDR1 is SGHDT and CDR2 is YYEEEE. Written as DNA, the CDR3 is TGTGCCAGCAGCGAGACAGGGTTGAACACTGAAGCTTTCTTT. It specifies CASSETGLNTEAFF.

The chain uses TRBV30 and TRBJ2-3, with 10 bases lining up with TRBD2. This CDR3 comprises 15 residues. Germline V gene data show CDR1 as GTSNPN and CDR2 as SVGIG (reference sequence). V lost 0 bases, J lost 6 bases, and 6 bases stayed unmatched. The CDR3 sequence is CAWSVKREGGDTQYF. The CDR3 DNA is TGTGCCTGGAGTGTGAAGCGGGAGGGTGGGGATACGCAGTATTTT.

The table lists this clone with a few counts. The chain links TRBV13 to TRBJ1-1, with D unclear. V lost 2 bases to trimming and J lost 2 bases, with 9 bases between them. CDR1 PRHDT and CDR2 FYEKMQ come from the germline V gene (reference sequence). The CDR3 consists of 14 residues. CDR3: CASSLKRVNTEAFF. The CDR3 coding sequence is TGTGCCAGCAGCTTAAAAAGAGTTAACACTGAAGCTTTCTTT. Looking up the rest from reference TRBV13 and TRBJ1-1 gives the full variable domain: AAGVIQSPRHLIKEKRETATLKCYPIPRHDTVYWYQQGPGQDPQFLISFYEKMQSDKGSIPDRFSAQQFSDYHSELNMSSLELGDSALYFCASSLKRVNTEAFFGQGTRLTVV.